Here is one T cell receptor beta chain with its context. What it recognizes is unknown. The sample originates from a study of Tregs in tolerant kidney transplant recipients. Method: immunoSEQ multiplex PCR; TCRdb's copy keeps in-frame clones and lacks some. This table holds 84,000 or so clones, roughly 93% found once. The nonmyeloablative bone marrow transplants came from related graft donors, with transient mixed chimerism. Unstimulated Tregs (CD4+CD25+CD127-) and CD4+CD25- non-Tregs were sorted from PBMCs. Whole-study findings and limits: Nucleotide sequences could not be compared across some patients' samples due to primer changes. Few patients were studied, so findings need validation in larger groups. Activated donor B cell expansion appeared to reveal the most relevant donor-specific TCRbeta repertoire.

This sample comprised CD4+ T cells from blood (PBMCs), obtained 12 months after the transplant. The receptor was isolated from a human patient who received a combined kidney and bone marrow transplant. The graft donor may be the source of some T cells.

For the CDR3, the DNA is TGCAGCGTTGCGAGGGCGTCGGAGGAGACCCAGTACTTC. Amino acids: CSVARASEETQYF. This chain uses TRBV29-1 with TRBJ2-5; D perhaps matches TRBD2 (5 bases). Trimming took 4 bases from V and 5 from J, leaving 14 bases between them. The CDR3 is 13 amino acids. Germline V gene lookup returns CDR1 SQVTM and CDR2 ANQGSEA.